The sample holds many counts of the clone carrying this T cell receptor beta chain. What it recognizes is unknown. This sample was taken from a study of T-cell reconstitution after alpha-beta-depleted transplantation in children. This CDR3 has 16 amino acids. After removal of 5 bases from V and 4 bases from J, the junction contained 10 bases not matched to a gene. Germline V gene data show CDR1 as SGHRS and CDR2 as YFSETQ. Whole-study findings and limits: From newly produced T cells came most of the T-cell counts and diversity one year after transplant. Recipient T cells and thymic progenitors that survived were the source of the high TCRbeta diversity seen at day 60 in some patients. Expanded graft clones numbering several hundred reportedly gave rise to alpha-beta T cells about two months after transplant.

Preparing the TCRbeta library involved the use of unique molecular identifiers. Using its own MiXCR run on the PCR reads, TCRdb lists one record per CDR3 protein. The sample comprises hundreds of thousands of distinct CDR3 sequences, around 8.4% of which are singletons, and 35% to 45% rests with the top ten. This chain joins TRBV5-1 and TRBJ2-2; 8 bases fit TRBD2. This clonotype was sampled from a male patient aged 2-9 years who had a stem cell transplant for acute myeloid leukemia, so the T cells may come from the graft donor. The input for sequencing was PBMCs, mostly from graft donor cells, taken 360 days after TCRalphabeta/CD19-depleted stem cell transplant. This CDR3 reads CASRPPGTSSTGELFF. As DNA, the CDR3 is TGCGCCAGCAGGCCCCCCGGGACTAGTAGCACCGGGGAGCTGTTTTTT.